Sequencing of this T cell receptor (beta chain) was carried out in a study of breast tumors, draining lymph nodes, adjacent tissues. Each CDR3 protein is one row after TCRdb ran MiXCR on the multiplex PCR reads. The data contain more than 20,000 distinct CDR3 sequences, approximately 20% of them seen just once; the ten biggest clones take up roughly 13%. By share of the sample, this clonotype is medium-sized. Its specificity is not known. Germline CDR1 and CDR2: SGHTA and FQGNSA. Trimming cost V 0 bases and J 3 bases; bases outside gene matches: 0. There are 14 residues in the CDR3. Study conclusions and caveats: Compared with lymph nodes, tumors were less diverse; compared with nontumor tissue, more. Luminal-like breast cancer showed significantly greater tumor-nontumor repertoire similarity than basal-like breast cancer did.

This chain links TRBV7-2 with TRBJ2-3, with 7 bases aligning to TRBD2. Sample: breast tumor tissue. The sequence derives from a female donor with breast cancer. Some clones in this sample may be carry-over from other donors' samples. The CDR3 here is CASSLASGTDTQYF. The CDR3, as DNA: TGTGCCAGCAGCTTAGCTAGCGGGACAGATACGCAGTATTTT.